Listed below are T cell receptor beta chains from one sample, sequenced in a study of T cells in Graves' hyperthyroidism and ophthalmopathy. TCRdb used MiXCR to reprocess the multiplex PCR reads, holding one entry per CDR3 protein. Here the sample spans approximately 870,000 distinct CDR3 sequences, roughly 40% being singletons. Sequencing was carried out using blood. All receptors come from a young man with Graves' hyperthyroidism. CDR3s include the opening cysteine and the closing phenylalanine or tryptophan. D genes are given only for firm matches. Not every row has a clone size; where given, it reads once, few, many or a size class.

NA,NA,TRBJ1-5,TRBV6-1,CASSDTGIYNQPQHF,TGTGCCAGCAGTGACACGGGGATCTACAATCAGCCCCAGCATTTT
TRBD2,NA,TRBJ2-7,TRBV20-1,CSAVGTSGANEQYF,TGCAGTGCGGTTGGGACTAGCGGGGCGAACGAGCAGTACTTC
TRBD2,NA,TRBJ2-7,TRBV7-8,CASSLARGGADSYEQYF,TGTGCCAGCAGCTTAGCGCGGGGGGGGGCCGACTCCTACGAGCAGTACTTC
NA,NA,TRBJ1-1,TRBV9,CASSRPTLTEAFF,TGTGCCAGCAGCCGGCCGACACTCACTGAAGCTTTCTTT
TRBD1,NA,TRBJ2-2,TRBV7-9,CASSPDRVGELFF,TGTGCCAGCAGCCCCGACAGGGTCGGGGAGCTGTTTTTT
NA,NA,TRBJ2-7,TRBV20-1,CSAPKGYEQYF,TGCAGTGCTCCTAAGGGCTACGAGCAGTACTTC
NA,many,TRBJ1-1,TRBV24-1,CATSDATGNTEAFF,TGTGCCACCAGTGATGCCACAGGGAACACTGAAGCTTTCTTT
NA,few,TRBJ2-2,TRBV5-1,CASSPDRLTGELFF,TGCGCCAGCAGTCCCGACAGGCTCACCGGGGAGCTGTTTTTT
TRBD1,NA,TRBJ2-2,TRBV9,CASSVEGGGSGELFF,TGTGCCAGCAGCGTAGAAGGGGGCGGAAGCGGGGAGCTGTTTTTT
NA,once,TRBJ1-2,TRBV4-1,CASSRSQGVDGYTF,TGCGCCAGCAGCCGGTCACAGGGAGTCGATGGCTACACCTTC
NA,many,TRBJ1-4,TRBV7-2,CASRLPGRGNEKLFF,TGTGCCAGCAGGCTTCCGGGACGGGGAAATGAAAAACTGTTTTTT
NA,NA,TRBJ1-2,TRBV5-1,CTSSLEGVMAYGYTF,TGCACCAGCAGCTTGGAAGGGGTGATGGCGTATGGCTACACCTTC
TRBD1,NA,TRBJ2-7,TRBV24-1,CATSQGASYEQYF,TGTGCCACCTCACAGGGGGCGAGCTACGAGCAGTACTTC
NA,many,TRBJ1-4,TRBV20-1,CSATSRRGYEKLFF,TGCAGTGCAACCTCGCGGAGGGGGTATGAAAAACTGTTTTTT
NA,once,TRBJ1-3,TRBV25-1,CASKAGNTIYF,TGTGCCAGCAAAGCAGGAAACACCATATATTTT
NA,NA,TRBJ1-1,TRBV29-1,CSVRRRGDGTEAFF,TGCAGCGTTCGCCGCAGGGGAGATGGGACTGAAGCTTTCTTT
NA,NA,TRBJ2-6,TRBV5-1,CASSEGDSPGANVLTF,TGCGCCAGCAGCGAAGGAGATTCGCCTGGGGCCAACGTCCTGACTTTC
TRBD1,NA,TRBJ1-1,TRBV25-1,CASSEEGAPTEAFF,TGTGCCAGCAGTGAGGAGGGGGCGCCCACTGAAGCTTTCTTT
TRBD1,many,TRBJ1-5,TRBV2,CASRGGTGQFQPQHF,TGTGCCAGCAGGGGGGGGACAGGGCAGTTTCAGCCCCAGCATTTT
TRBD2,few,TRBJ2-5,TRBV12-3/TRBV12-4,CASSPGAGVIGTQYF,TGTGCCAGCAGCCCGGGAGCGGGAGTTATCGGGACCCAGTACTTC
NA,NA,TRBJ2-5,TRBV4-1,CASSQAYSSYQETQYF,TGCGCCAGCAGCCAGGCCTATAGTTCGTACCAAGAGACCCAGTACTTC
NA,few,TRBJ1-5,TRBV7-3,CARFQPQHF,TGTGCCAGATTTCAGCCCCAGCATTTT
NA,NA,TRBJ2-6,TRBV4-1,CASSQDGVSGANVLTF,TGCGCCAGCAGCCAAGATGGGGTCTCTGGGGCCAACGTCCTGACTTTC
NA,few,TRBJ1-5,TRBV5-6,CASSLQGLGGNQPQHF,TGTGCCAGCAGTCTACAGGGCTTGGGTGGCAATCAGCCCCAGCATTTT
NA,many,TRBJ1-4,TRBV2,CASSPEQKEKLFF,TGTGCCAGCAGCCCGGAGCAGAAGGAAAAACTGTTTTTT
TRBD1,once,TRBJ1-5,TRBV28,CASRQGGTPQHF,TGTGCCAGCAGACAGGGGGGCACGCCCCAGCATTTT
NA,NA,TRBJ1-1,TRBV7-6,CASSLAVPPGGTEAFF,TGTGCCAGCAGCTTGGCCGTGCCCCCCGGCGGCACTGAAGCTTTCTTT
TRBD2,few,TRBJ2-7,TRBV7-2,CASSKRGLDSYEQYF,TGTGCCAGCAGCAAAAGGGGACTAGACTCCTACGAGCAGTACTTC
NA,many,TRBJ1-6,TRBV7-8,CASSSPRLNSPLHF,TGTGCCAGCAGCTCCCCGAGGCTTAATTCACCCCTCCACTTT
NA,NA,TRBJ2-3,TRBV7-2,CASTPRVGGTDTQYF,TGTGCCAGCACCCCTCGGGTCGGGGGCACAGATACGCAGTATTTT
TRBD1,NA,TRBJ1-5,TRBV10-2,CASSERGTGDSNQPQHF,TGCGCCAGCAGTGAGCGAGGGACAGGGGATAGCAATCAGCCCCAGCATTTT
NA,few,TRBJ2-2,TRBV12-3/TRBV12-4,CASTPPGLATGELFF,TGTGCCAGCACCCCCCCGGGACTGGCTACCGGGGAGCTGTTTTTT
NA,many,TRBJ1-2,TRBV13,CASSPSHTF,TGTGCCAGCAGCCCCTCGCACACCTTC
TRBD1,many,TRBJ1-4,TRBV25-1,CASSQGQKVFF,TGTGCCAGCAGCCAGGGACAGAAAGTGTTTTTT
NA,many,TRBJ2-2,TRBV24-1,CATSAGSGELFF,TGTGCCACCAGTGCGGGGTCCGGGGAGCTGTTTTTT
NA,many,TRBJ2-7,TRBV10-3,CAISTDSYEQYF,TGTGCCATCAGCACGGATTCCTACGAGCAGTACTTC
TRBD2,NA,TRBJ2-7,TRBV6-5,CASSYSGGSDYEQYF,TGTGCCAGCAGTTACTCTGGCGGGAGCGACTACGAGCAGTACTTC
NA,many,TRBJ2-5,TRBV7-2,CASSFRVAVVETQYF,TGTGCCAGCAGCTTCCGAGTTGCAGTAGTGGAGACCCAGTACTTC